This entry lists 32 T cell receptor beta chains sequenced from one sample in a study of shared clonotypes between healthy human individuals. Libraries were prepared by immunoSEQ multiplex PCR; TCRdb keeps only in-frame clonotypes and omits some of them. The table includes roughly 1,500,000 clones, 98% detected once. The material sequenced was naive CD4+ T cells sorted from blood. Subset reported: CD45RA+ positively selected. The receptors were sampled from a man younger than 45 in good health.

As for this clone: Different DNA sequences within this sample yield the same CDR3. The V and J genes are TRBV7-9 and TRBJ1-1; no firm D call. The V end lost 1 base, the J end lost 4 bases, and 10 bases lay between the germline ends. The CDR3 covers 14 residues. Germline loops: CDR1 SEHNR, CDR2 FQNEAQ (reference sequence). DNA of the CDR3: TGTGCCAGCAGCTTAGGGGGTTTAGGCACTGAAGCTTTCTTT. Translated, it gives CASSLGGLGTEAFF.

In this sample, this clone turned up once. This chain connects TRBV28 to TRBJ1-2; 7 bases align to TRBD1. The germline CDR1 and CDR2 sequences are MDHEN and SYDVKM. The CDR3 consists of 13 residues. After removal of 6 bases from V and 5 bases from J, the junction contained 6 bases not matched to a gene. Here the CDR3 reads CASRKTGLYGYTF. CDR3 DNA: TGTGCCAGCAGAAAGACAGGGTTATATGGCTACACCTTC.

The J gene is TRBJ2-7, the V gene TRBV21-1; the tabulated D call, TRBD1, remains unverified against the DNA. TRBV21-1 is a documented pseudogene. The CDR3 is 15 residues long. The CDR3 protein is CASSNVLDTNYEQYF. The DNA of the CDR3 is TGTGCCAGCAGCAACGTTCTGGACACAAACTACGAGCAGTACTTC.

The chain recombines TRBV27 with TRBJ2-7, with 9 bases fitting TRBD2. Looked up from germline, CDR1 is MNHEY and CDR2 is SMNVEV (reference sequence). Trimming took 3 bases from V and 3 from J; bases not matched to a gene: 6. CDR3 length: 15 amino acids. The CDR3 coding sequence is TGTGCCAGCAGTTTCGGGACTAGCCTTCACTACGAGCAGTACTTC. Encoded protein: CASSFGTSLHYEQYF.

The chain uses TRBV19 and TRBJ1-1, with 8 bases fitting TRBD1. CDR1 and CDR2 from the germline V gene are LNHDA and SQIVND (reference sequence). V was clipped by 7 bases and J by 3 bases; unmatched bases: 10. The CDR3 extends over 15 amino acids. This chain's CDR3 is CASKDRALADTEAFF. The CDR3 DNA is TGTGCCAGTAAGGACAGGGCTCTCGCGGACACTGAAGCTTTCTTT.

This CDR3 reads CASSSGQGASQPQHF. The CDR3 DNA sequence: TGTGCCAGCAGTTCGGGACAGGGGGCGAGTCAGCCCCAGCATTTT. This chain connects TRBV5-6 to TRBJ1-5; 12 nucleotides agree with TRBD1. The germline gives CDR1 SGHDT, CDR2 YYEEEE. The CDR3 covers 15 residues. V shed 5 bases and J 6 bases; nucleotides not matched to a gene: 6. The variable domain in full, completed from reference TRBV5-6 and TRBJ1-5, reads DAGVTQSPTHLIKTRGQQVTLRCSPKSGHDTVSWYQQALGQGPQFIFQYYEEEERQRGNFPDRFSGHQFPNYSSELNVNALLLGDSALYLCASSSGQGASQPQHFGDGTRLSIL.

This chain joins TRBV28 and TRBJ2-3, with 7 bases that match TRBD2. The CDR3 has 14 residues. CDR1 MDHEN and CDR2 SYDVKM come from the germline V gene. After removal of 7 bases from V and 0 bases from J, the junction contained 4 bases not matched to a gene. CDR3 sequence reads: CASNLGGSTDTQYF. Written as DNA, the CDR3 is TGTGCCAGCAACCTGGGGGGGAGCACAGATACGCAGTATTTT.

This chain connects TRBV18 to TRBJ2-7; 10 nucleotides align to TRBD2. The ends lost 2 bases at V and 4 bases at J; junction bases unmatched: 8. Germline V gives CDR1 KGHSH, CDR2 LQKENI. CDR3 length equals 16 residues. This CDR3 is CASSPWGLAQNYEQYF. CDR3 nucleotides: TGTGCCAGCTCACCATGGGGACTAGCGCAAAATTACGAGCAGTACTTC.

The V gene is TRBV5-1, the J gene TRBJ1-5, with D unresolved. The V end lost 0 bases, the J end lost 2 bases, and 9 bases lay between the germline ends. This CDR3 comprises 15 residues. Germline loops: CDR1 SGHRS, CDR2 YFSETQ. The CDR3 coding sequence is TGCGCCAGCAGCTTGGAAGGTCACGGCAATCAGCCCCAGCATTTT. This translates into CASSLEGHGNQPQHF.

V gene TRBV6-1 combines with J gene TRBJ1-5; TRBD1 is a possible D gene (5 bases). The CDR3 covers 15 residues. Trimming removed 0 bases at V and 5 bases at J, with 11 bases between. Looked up from germline, CDR1 is MNHNS and CDR2 is SASEGT. The DNA of the CDR3 is TGTGCCAGCAGTGAAGCGGGACCACGTCATCAGCCCCAGCATTTT. This codes for CASSEAGPRHQPQHF.

The gene calls are TRBV6-7 and TRBJ2-7, with TRBD2 matching 7 bases. TRBV6-7 is an ORF, with its function uncertain. V was pared by 5 bases and J by 6 bases, with 13 bases of the junction left unmatched. The length of the CDR3 is 15 residues. CDR3 DNA: TGTGCCAGCAGTAGAGGGGACTATCCGAGGGGCGAGCAGTACTTC. This gives the protein CASSRGDYPRGEQYF.

This chain uses TRBV5-4 with TRBJ2-7; D may correspond to TRBD1 or TRBD2 (6 bases each). The CDR3 consists of 13 residues. Trimming removed 4 bases at V and 6 bases at J, with 14 bases between. Germline V gene lookup returns CDR1 SGHNT and CDR2 YYREEE (reference sequence). The CDR3: CASSPSGASEQYF. The CDR3 DNA reads TGTGCCAGCAGCCCATCGGGGGCCTCCGAGCAGTACTTC.

The chain recombines TRBV28 with TRBJ2-7; D unclear. Trimming left V 5 bases short and J 7 bases short, with 9 bases between. The CDR3 spans 11 residues. CDR1 MDHEN and CDR2 SYDVKM come from the germline V gene. CDR3 DNA sequence: TGTGCCAGCAGTCAGATGCGGGAGCAGTACTTC. Amino acid sequence: CASSQMREQYF.

The gene calls are TRBV5-1 and TRBJ2-7; D gene unclear. The CDR3 runs 15 residues. Germline V gene data show CDR1 as SGHRS and CDR2 as YFSETQ. V lost 3 bases to trimming and J lost 2 bases, with 15 bases between them. The CDR3 DNA sequence: TGCGCCAGCAGCTCAGGACCACCTCCTACCTACGAGCAGTACTTC. Translated: CASSSGPPPTYEQYF.

This chain links TRBV28 with TRBJ2-7, with D perhaps being TRBD1 or TRBD2 (5 bases each). The germline CDR1 and CDR2 sequences are MDHEN and SYDVKM. V was pared by 6 bases and J by 5 bases, with 20 bases between. There are 15 residues in the CDR3. DNA for the CDR3: TGTGCCAGCAGCCAGAAGGGACGTCGGCCGGACGAGCAGTACTTC. Its protein is CASSQKGRRPDEQYF. Drawing the rest from reference TRBV28 and TRBJ2-7, the complete variable domain is DVKVTQSSRYLVKRTGEKVFLECVQDMDHENMFWYRQDPGLGLRLIYFSYDVKMKEKGDIPEGYSVSREKKERFSLILESASTNQTSMYLCASSQKGRRPDEQYFGPGTRLTVT.

CDR3 protein: CASSLEAVVDTIYF. For the CDR3, the DNA is TGCGCCAGCAGCTTGGAGGCAGTTGTAGACACCATATATTTT. This sequence joins TRBV5-1 and TRBJ1-3; D remains unclear. Trimming left V 0 bases short and J 8 bases short, with 12 bases between. The CDR3 covers 14 residues. Per the germline V gene, CDR1 is SGHRS and CDR2 is YFSETQ.

This clone was observed a single time. The genes are TRBV28 and TRBJ1-3, with TRBD1 as a possible D gene (6 bases). Germline CDR1 is MDHEN and CDR2 is SYDVKM. The V gene lost 6 bases and the J gene lost 1 base, with 22 bases spanning the gap. The CDR3 loop spans 18 amino acids. The CDR3 DNA reads as TGTGCCAGCAGCCGCCTACGGGGGGGCCGTTGGTCTGGAAACACCATATATTTT. Translation gives CASSRLRGGRWSGNTIYF.

This clone was recorded a few times. CDR3 sequence: CASSWKGLGSYEQYF. CDR3 nucleotides: TGTGCCAGCAGTTGGAAGGGGTTAGGCTCCTACGAGCAGTACTTC. The rearrangement joins TRBV27 to TRBJ2-7, with a tentative D call TRBD1 (5 bases). Germline-derived CDR1 and CDR2 are MNHEY and SMNVEV (reference sequence). CDR3 size: 15 residues. Trimming stripped 4 bases from V and 0 bases from J, with 13 bases between.

There are a few counts of this clone. This chain joins TRBV19 and TRBJ2-2; D gene ambiguous. V was shortened by 5 bases and J by 0 bases, with 7 bases between the two germline ends. Germline V gives CDR1 LNHDA, CDR2 SQIVND (reference sequence). The CDR3 loop spans 14 amino acids. The CDR3 spells CASSPQANTGELFF. The CDR3 nucleotides read TGTGCCAGTAGTCCCCAGGCGAACACCGGGGAGCTGTTTTTT. The whole variable domain, filled in from reference TRBV19 and TRBJ2-2, reads DGGITQSPKYLFRKEGQNVTLSCEQNLNHDAMYWYRQDPGQGLRLIYYSQIVNDFQKGDIAEGYSVSREKKESFPLTVTSAQKNPTAFYLCASSPQANTGELFFGEGSRLTVL.

This chain connects TRBV5-1 to TRBJ2-7, with 8 bases fitting TRBD2. Germline CDR1 reads SGHRS; CDR2 reads YFSETQ. This CDR3 is built from 15 residues. V lost 4 bases to trimming and J lost 3 bases; unmatched junction nucleotides: 9. The CDR3 loop is CASSPTAGANYEQYF. The CDR3 DNA is TGCGCCAGCAGCCCCACAGCGGGAGCCAACTACGAGCAGTACTTC.

The chain has TRBV2 and TRBJ2-7, with D tentatively TRBD1 or TRBD2 (5 bases each). Trimming took 2 bases from V and 5 from J, leaving 7 bases between them. From germline, CDR1 is SNHLY and CDR2 FYNNEI. The CDR3 runs 12 residues. CDR3 sequence reads: CASSELGDEQYF. CDR3 sequence (DNA): TGTGCCAGCAGTGAACTGGGGGACGAGCAGTACTTC.

The chain carries TRBV29-1 and TRBJ2-1; 8 bases agree with TRBD2. J gave up 2 bases and V 7 bases, and 4 bases lay outside the gene matches. The length of the CDR3 is 13 residues. The V gene's germline CDR1 is SQVTM and CDR2 ANQGSEA. The CDR3 loop is CSGAAGAYNEQFF. DNA of the CDR3: TGCAGCGGGGCAGCGGGAGCCTACAATGAGCAGTTCTTC.

This clone has only one observation. This sequence joins TRBV27 and TRBJ2-1; maybe TRBD2 (5 bases). The CDR3 sequence is 15 residues long. The germline V gene has CDR1 MNHEY and CDR2 SMNVEV (reference sequence). V was trimmed by 6 bases and J by 2 bases, leaving 14 bases between them. The CDR3 spells CASRPHGVPYNEQFF. CDR3 nucleotide sequence: TGTGCCAGCAGACCACACGGGGTACCCTACAATGAGCAGTTCTTC.

In its sample, this clone was seen once. The rearrangement links TRBV10-1 to TRBJ2-1, with D perhaps TRBD2 (7 bases). The CDR3 spans 15 residues. Germline V gives CDR1 WNHNN, CDR2 SYGVQD (reference sequence). Trimming removed 3 bases at V and 2 bases at J, with 11 bases between. In DNA, the CDR3 is TGCGCCAGCAGTGAAGGGGGGGGGCCCTACAATGAGCAGTTCTTC. This sequence encodes CASSEGGGPYNEQFF.

V is TRBV7-9 and J is TRBJ1-1, with 11 bases that match TRBD1. Germline CDR1 and CDR2: SEHNR and FQNEAQ (reference sequence). J gave up 6 bases and V 5 bases, and 14 bases lay outside the gene matches. This CDR3 comprises 17 residues. CDR3 coding DNA: TGTGCCAGCAGCGCAATGTGGGACAGGGGGATCCGGGCTGAAGCTTTCTTT. Its protein product is CASSAMWDRGIRAEAFF.

J is TRBJ2-7 and V is TRBV15; D possibly corresponds to TRBD2 (5 bases). Germline-derived CDR1 and CDR2 are LNHNV and YYDKDF (reference sequence). The germline V and J ends were trimmed by 1 base and 4 bases, with 14 bases remaining between them. The CDR3 runs to 15 residues. In DNA, the CDR3 is TGTGCCACCAGCAGAGTTCTAGCTCTAGGGTACGAGCAGTACTTC. It codes for CATSRVLALGYEQYF.

The CDR3 region is CASSPVGTSGRSQYF. The CDR3 DNA reads TGTGCCAGCTCACCAGTAGGGACTAGCGGGAGGTCGCAGTATTTT. The rearrangement uses TRBV18 and TRBJ2-3, with 15 bases that match TRBD2. V shed 2 bases and J 10 bases; nucleotides not matched to a gene: 4. CDR1 is KGHSH and CDR2 is LQKENI in the germline V gene. The CDR3 covers 15 residues.

The V call is TRBV5-1, the J call TRBJ1-1; D is unresolved. V gave up 3 bases and J gave up 8 bases, with 14 bases separating them. The germline CDR1 and CDR2 sequences are SGHRS and YFSETQ. CDR3 length equals 13 residues. The CDR3 region is CASSSSPGSEAFF. CDR3 DNA: TGCGCCAGCAGCTCTTCCCCGGGGAGCGAAGCTTTCTTT.

The chain joins TRBV19 to TRBJ2-7, with D unresolved. The CDR3 totals 14 residues. V lost 6 bases and J 3 bases, leaving 15 bases between the germline ends. Germline V CDR1 and CDR2: LNHDA, SQIVND (reference sequence). CDR3 DNA: TGTGCCAGTAGCCCGGCTGGCAGATTCTACGAGCAGTACTTC. Its protein is CASSPAGRFYEQYF.

The chain recombines TRBV5-1 with TRBJ2-3; D unclear. CDR3 length equals 14 residues. Germline V lookup: CDR1 SGHRS, CDR2 YFSETQ. Trimming took off 1 base at V and 0 bases at J, with 6 bases between the two ends. The CDR3 spells CASSLQRSTDTQYF. The CDR3 DNA follows: TGCGCCAGCAGCTTGCAAAGGAGCACAGATACGCAGTATTTT.

V usage is TRBV2 and J usage is TRBJ1-5; no definite D call. The CDR3 is 17 residues long. The V end lost 0 bases, the J end lost 6 bases, and 18 bases lay between the germline ends. CDR1 and CDR2 from the germline V gene are SNHLY and FYNNEI. In DNA, the CDR3 is TGTGCCAGCAGTGAAGCCCTTGGCCCCTCCCGAGGTCAGCCCCAGCATTTT. Amino acids: CASSEALGPSRGQPQHF.

The chain recombines TRBV5-1 with TRBJ2-7; no reliable D call. The CDR3 is made up of 13 amino acids. The V end lost 0 bases, the J end lost 4 bases, and 8 bases lay between the germline ends. Germline CDR1 is SGHRS and CDR2 is YFSETQ. The CDR3 DNA reads TGCGCCAGCAGCTTGGAATTTGGGTACGAGCAGTACTTC. Protein sequence: CASSLEFGYEQYF.